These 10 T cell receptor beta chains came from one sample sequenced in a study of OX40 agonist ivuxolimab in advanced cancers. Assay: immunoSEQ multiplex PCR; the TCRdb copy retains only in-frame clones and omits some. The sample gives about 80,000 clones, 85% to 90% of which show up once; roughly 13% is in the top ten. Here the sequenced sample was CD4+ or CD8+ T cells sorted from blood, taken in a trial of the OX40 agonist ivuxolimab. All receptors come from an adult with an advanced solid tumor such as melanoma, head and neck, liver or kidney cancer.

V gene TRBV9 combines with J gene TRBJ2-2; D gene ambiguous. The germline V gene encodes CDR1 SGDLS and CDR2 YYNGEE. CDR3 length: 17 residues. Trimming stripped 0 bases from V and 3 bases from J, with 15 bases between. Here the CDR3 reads CASSVELKGLDTGELFF. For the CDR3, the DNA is TGTGCCAGCAGCGTAGAGCTTAAAGGGTTGGACACCGGGGAGCTGTTTTTT.

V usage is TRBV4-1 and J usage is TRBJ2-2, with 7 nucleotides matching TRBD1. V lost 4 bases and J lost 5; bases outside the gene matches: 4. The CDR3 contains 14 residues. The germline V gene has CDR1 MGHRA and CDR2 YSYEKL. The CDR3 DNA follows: TGCGCCAGCAGCCCGGGACAGTTAACCGGGGAGCTGTTTTTT. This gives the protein CASSPGQLTGELFF.

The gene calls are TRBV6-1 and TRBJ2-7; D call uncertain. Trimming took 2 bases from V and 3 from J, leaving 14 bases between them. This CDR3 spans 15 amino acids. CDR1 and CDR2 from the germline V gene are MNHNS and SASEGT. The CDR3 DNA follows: TGTGCCAGCAGTGAATTTGGACGGAAACTCTACGAGCAGTACTTC. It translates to CASSEFGRKLYEQYF.

This CDR3 reads CAWRGGPGGYNEQFF. The CDR3, as DNA: TGTGCCTGGAGGGGCGGGCCAGGGGGCTACAATGAGCAGTTCTTC. The rearrangement links TRBV30 to TRBJ2-1, with 7 bases that match TRBD1. CDR3 length: 15 residues. CDR1 and CDR2 from the germline V gene are GTSNPN and SVGIG (reference sequence). V lost 3 bases to trimming and J lost 3 bases; unmatched junction nucleotides: 8.

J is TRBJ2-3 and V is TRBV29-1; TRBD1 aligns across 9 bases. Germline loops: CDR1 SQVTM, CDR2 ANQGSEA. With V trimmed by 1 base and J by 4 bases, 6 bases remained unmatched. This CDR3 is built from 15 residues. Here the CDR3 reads CSVEGTGGISDTQYF. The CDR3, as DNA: TGCAGCGTTGAAGGTACAGGGGGCATATCAGATACGCAGTATTTT.

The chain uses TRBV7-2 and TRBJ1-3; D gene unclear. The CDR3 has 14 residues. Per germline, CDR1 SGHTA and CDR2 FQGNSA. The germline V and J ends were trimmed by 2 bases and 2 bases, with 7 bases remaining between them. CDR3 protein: CASSLQDPGNTIYF. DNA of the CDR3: TGTGCCAGCAGCTTACAGGATCCTGGAAACACCATATATTTT.

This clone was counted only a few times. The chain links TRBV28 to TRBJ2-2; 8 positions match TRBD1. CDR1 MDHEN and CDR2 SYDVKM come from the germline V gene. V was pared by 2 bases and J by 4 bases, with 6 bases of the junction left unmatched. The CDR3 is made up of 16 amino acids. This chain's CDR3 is CASSLIRGRITGELFF. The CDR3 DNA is TGTGCCAGCAGTTTAATCAGGGGGCGGATCACCGGGGAGCTGTTTTTT. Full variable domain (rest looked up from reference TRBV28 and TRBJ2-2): DVKVTQSSRYLVKRTGEKVFLECVQDMDHENMFWYRQDPGLGLRLIYFSYDVKMKEKGDIPEGYSVSREKKERFSLILESASTNQTSMYLCASSLIRGRITGELFFGEGSRLTVL.

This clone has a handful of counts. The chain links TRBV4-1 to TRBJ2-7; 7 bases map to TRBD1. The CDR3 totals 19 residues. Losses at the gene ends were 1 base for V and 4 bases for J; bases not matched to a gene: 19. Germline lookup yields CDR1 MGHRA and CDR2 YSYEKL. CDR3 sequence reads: CASSQVRFLRRQGVYEQYF. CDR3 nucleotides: TGCGCCAGCAGCCAAGTTCGGTTCCTTCGTCGACAGGGCGTTTACGAGCAGTACTTC.

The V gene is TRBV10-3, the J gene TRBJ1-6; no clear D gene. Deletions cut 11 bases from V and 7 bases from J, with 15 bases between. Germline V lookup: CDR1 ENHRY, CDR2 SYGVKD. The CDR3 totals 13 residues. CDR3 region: CAVSNMGNSPLHF. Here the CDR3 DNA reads TGTGCCGTGTCCAACATGGGAAATTCACCCCTCCACTTT.

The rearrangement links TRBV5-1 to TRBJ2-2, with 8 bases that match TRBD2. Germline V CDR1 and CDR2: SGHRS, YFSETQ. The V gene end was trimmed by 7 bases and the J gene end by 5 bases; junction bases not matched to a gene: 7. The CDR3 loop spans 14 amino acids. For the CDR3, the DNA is TGCGCCAGCCTCCCGGGACTAGAGACCGGGGAGCTGTTTTTT. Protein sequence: CASLPGLETGELFF.